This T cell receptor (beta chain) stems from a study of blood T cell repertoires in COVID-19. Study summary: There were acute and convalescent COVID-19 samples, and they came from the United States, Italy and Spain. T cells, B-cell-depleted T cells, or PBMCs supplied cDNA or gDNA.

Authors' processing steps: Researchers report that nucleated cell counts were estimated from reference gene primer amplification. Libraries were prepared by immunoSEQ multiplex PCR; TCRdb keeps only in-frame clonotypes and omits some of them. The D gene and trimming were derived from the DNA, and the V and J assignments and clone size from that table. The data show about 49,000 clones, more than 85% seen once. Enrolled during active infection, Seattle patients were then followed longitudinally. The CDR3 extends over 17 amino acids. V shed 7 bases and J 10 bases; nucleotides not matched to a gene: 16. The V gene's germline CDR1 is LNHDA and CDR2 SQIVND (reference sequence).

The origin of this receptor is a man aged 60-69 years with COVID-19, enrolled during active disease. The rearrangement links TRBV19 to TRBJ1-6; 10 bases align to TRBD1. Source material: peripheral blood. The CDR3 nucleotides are TGTGCCAGTAAAAATGCCGGGACAGGGGAAAAGGGATCACCCCTCCACTTT. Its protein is CASKNAGTGEKGSPLHF.